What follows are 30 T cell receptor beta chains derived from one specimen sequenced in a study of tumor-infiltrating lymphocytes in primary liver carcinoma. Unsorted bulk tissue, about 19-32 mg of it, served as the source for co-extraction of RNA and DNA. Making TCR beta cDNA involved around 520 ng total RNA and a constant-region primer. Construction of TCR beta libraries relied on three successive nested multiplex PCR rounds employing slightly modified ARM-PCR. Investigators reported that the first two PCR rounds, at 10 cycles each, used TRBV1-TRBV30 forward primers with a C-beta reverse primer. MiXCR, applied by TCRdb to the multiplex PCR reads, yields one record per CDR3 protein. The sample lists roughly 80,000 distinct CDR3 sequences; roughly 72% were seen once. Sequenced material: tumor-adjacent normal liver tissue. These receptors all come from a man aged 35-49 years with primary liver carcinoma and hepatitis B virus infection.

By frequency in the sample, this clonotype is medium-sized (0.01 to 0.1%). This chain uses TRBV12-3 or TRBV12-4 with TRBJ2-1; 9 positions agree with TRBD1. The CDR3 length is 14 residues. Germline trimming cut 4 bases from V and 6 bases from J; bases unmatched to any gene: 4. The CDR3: CASSWDREINEQFF. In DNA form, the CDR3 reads TGTGCCAGCAGTTGGGACAGGGAGATCAATGAGCAGTTCTTC.

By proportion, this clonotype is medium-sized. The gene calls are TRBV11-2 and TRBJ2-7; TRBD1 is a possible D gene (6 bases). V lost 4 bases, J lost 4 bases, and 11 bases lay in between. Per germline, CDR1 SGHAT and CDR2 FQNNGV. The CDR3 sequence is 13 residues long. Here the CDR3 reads CASSYLQGYEQYF. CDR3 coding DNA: TGTGCCAGCAGCTATTTACAGGGTTACGAGCAGTACTTC.

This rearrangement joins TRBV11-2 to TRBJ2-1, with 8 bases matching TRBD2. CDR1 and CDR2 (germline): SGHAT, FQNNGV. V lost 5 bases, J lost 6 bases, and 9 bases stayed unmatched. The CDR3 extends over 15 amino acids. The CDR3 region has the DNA TGTGCCAGCAGCCCTAGCGGGCCACTCGGCAATGAGCAGTTCTTC. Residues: CASSPSGPLGNEQFF.

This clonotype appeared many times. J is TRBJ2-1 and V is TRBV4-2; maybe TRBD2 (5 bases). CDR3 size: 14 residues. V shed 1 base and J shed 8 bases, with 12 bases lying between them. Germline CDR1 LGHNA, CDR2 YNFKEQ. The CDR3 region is CASSQAFGADEQFF. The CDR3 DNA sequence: TGTGCCAGCAGCCAAGCTTTCGGAGCGGATGAGCAGTTCTTC.

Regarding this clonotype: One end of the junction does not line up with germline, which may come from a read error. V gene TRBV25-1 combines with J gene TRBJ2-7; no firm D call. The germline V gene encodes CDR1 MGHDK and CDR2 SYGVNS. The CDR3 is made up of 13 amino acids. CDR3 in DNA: TGTGTCAGCATTGAAGCCGGGTACTATGAGCAGTACTTC. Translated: CVSIEAGYYEQYF.

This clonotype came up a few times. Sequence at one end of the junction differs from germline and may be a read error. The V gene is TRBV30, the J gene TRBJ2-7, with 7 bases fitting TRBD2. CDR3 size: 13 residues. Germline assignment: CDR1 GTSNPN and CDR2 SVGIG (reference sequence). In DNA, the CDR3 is TGTTCCTGGAGTTCCGGACTAGAGGGCGAGCAGTACTTC. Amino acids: CSWSSGLEGEQYF. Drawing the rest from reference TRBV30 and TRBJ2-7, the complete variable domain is SQTIHQWPATLVQPVGSPLSLECTVEGTSNPNLYWYRQAAGRGLQLLFYSVGIGQISSEVPQNLSASRPQDRQFILSSKKLLLSDSGFYLCSWSSGLEGEQYFGPGTRLTVT.

The CDR3 protein is CSARAPQGAYEQYF. CDR3 coding DNA: TGCAGTGCTAGAGCCCCCCAGGGGGCGTACGAGCAGTACTTC. The V call is TRBV20-1, the J call TRBJ2-7; 8 positions agree with TRBD1. Germline V lookup: CDR1 DFQATT, CDR2 SNEGSKA (reference sequence). V was pared by 1 base and J by 4 bases, with 6 bases of the junction left unmatched. CDR3 length: 14 amino acids.

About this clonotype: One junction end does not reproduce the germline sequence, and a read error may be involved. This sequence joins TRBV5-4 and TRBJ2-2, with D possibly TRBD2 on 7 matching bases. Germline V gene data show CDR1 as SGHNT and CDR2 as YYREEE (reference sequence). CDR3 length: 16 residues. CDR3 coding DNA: TGTGCCAGCAGCCCGGATGGCGGTGTGAACACCGGGGGGCTGTTCTTT. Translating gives CASSPDGGVNTGGLFF.

In DNA form, the CDR3 reads TGCGCCAGCAGTTTTGAGGTAGGTACGCAGTATTTT. Amino acids: CASSFEVGTQYF. The chain employs TRBV10-2 and TRBJ2-3; D unclear. The CDR3 spans 12 residues. Trimming left V 5 bases short and J 8 bases short, with 11 bases between. Germline V gene lookup returns CDR1 WSHSY and CDR2 SAAADI.

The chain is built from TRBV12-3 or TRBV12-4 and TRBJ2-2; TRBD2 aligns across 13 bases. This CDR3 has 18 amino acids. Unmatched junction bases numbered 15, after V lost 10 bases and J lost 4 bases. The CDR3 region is CATRPGLAGLRSTGELFF. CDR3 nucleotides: TGTGCCACCCGTCCGGGACTAGCGGGATTGAGGAGCACCGGGGAGCTGTTTTTT.

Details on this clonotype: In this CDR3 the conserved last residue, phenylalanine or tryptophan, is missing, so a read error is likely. CDR3 in amino acids: CASSPGTGRYEQYL. The CDR3 bases are TGTGCCAGCAGTCCTGGGACAGGACGCTACGAGCAGTACCTC. The V gene is TRBV6-5, the J gene TRBJ2-7; the match to TRBD1 covers 8 bases. CDR1 is MNHEY, CDR2 SVGAGI, per germline. This CDR3 comprises 14 residues. Trimming at V came to 5 bases and at J to 3 bases, leaving 6 bases not matched to a gene.

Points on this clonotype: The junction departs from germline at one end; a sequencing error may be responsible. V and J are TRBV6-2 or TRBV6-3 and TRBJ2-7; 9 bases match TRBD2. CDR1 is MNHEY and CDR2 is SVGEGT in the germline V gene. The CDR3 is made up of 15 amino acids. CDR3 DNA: TGTGCCAGCAGCACTCCGACTAGCGGAGGATACGATCAGTACTTC. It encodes CASSTPTSGGYDQYF.

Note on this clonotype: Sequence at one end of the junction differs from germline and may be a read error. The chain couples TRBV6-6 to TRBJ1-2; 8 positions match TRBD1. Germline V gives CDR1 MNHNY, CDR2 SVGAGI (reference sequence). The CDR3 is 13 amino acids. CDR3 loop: CVSSSGQAGGYTF. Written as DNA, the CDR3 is TGTGTCAGCAGTTCGGGACAGGCAGGTGGCTACACCTTT.

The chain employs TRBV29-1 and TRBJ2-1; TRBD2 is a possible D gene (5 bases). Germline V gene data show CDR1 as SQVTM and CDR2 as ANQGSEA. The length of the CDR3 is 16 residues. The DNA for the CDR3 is TGCAACTTTGAAGATCCAGATCGGGGCTCCTACAATGAGCAGTTCTTC. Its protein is CNFEDPDRGSYNEQFF.

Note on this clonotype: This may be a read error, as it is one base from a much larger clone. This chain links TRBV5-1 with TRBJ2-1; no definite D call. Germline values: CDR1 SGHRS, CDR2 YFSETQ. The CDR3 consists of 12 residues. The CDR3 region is CTSSLNGDEQFF. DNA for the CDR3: TGCACCAGCAGCTTGAACGGCGATGAGCAGTTCTTC.

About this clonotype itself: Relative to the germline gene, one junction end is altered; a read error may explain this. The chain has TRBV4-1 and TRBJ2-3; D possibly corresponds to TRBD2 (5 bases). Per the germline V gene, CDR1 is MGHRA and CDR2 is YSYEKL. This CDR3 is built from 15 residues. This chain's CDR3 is CVSSQGRVGTDTQYF. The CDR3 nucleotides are TGCGTCAGCAGCCAAGGGCGGGTCGGCACAGATACGCAGTATTTT.

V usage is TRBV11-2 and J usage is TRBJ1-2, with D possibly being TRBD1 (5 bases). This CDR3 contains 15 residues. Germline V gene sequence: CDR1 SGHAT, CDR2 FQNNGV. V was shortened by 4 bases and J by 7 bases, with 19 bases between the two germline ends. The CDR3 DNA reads TGTGCCAGCAGCTATGCAAGGGGCTCCACCCCTGGCTACACCTTC. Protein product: CASSYARGSTPGYTF.

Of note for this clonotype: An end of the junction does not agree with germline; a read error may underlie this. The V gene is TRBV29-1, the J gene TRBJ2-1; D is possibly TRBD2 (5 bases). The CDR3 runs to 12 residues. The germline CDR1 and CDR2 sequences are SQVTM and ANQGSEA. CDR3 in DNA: TGCAGCATTGAACTAGTGGACAATGAGCAGTTCTTC. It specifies CSIELVDNEQFF.

The CDR3 loop is CATGRDRGSLSEYGELFF. The CDR3 DNA reads TGTGCCACCGGCCGGGACAGGGGTTCTCTTTCGGAGTACGGGGAGCTGTTTTTT. This sequence joins TRBV10-3 and TRBJ2-2; the match to TRBD1 covers 10 bases. The trim removed 10 bases at V and 7 bases at J, leaving 21 bases unmatched. Looked up from germline, CDR1 is ENHRY and CDR2 is SYGVKD. The CDR3 contains 18 residues.

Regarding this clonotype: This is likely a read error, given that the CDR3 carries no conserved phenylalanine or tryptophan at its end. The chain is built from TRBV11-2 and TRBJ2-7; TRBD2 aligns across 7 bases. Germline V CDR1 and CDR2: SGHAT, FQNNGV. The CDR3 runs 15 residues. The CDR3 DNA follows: TGTACCAGCGGCTTAACTTTCACGGGAGGAGACGAGCAGTACCTC. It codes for CTSGLTFTGGDEQYL.

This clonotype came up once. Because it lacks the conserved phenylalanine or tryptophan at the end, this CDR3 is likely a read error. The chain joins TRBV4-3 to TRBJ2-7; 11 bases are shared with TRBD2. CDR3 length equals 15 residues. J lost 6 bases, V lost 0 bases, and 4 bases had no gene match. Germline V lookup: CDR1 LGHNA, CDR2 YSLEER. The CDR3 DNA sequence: TGCGCCAGCAGCCAAGAGCTAGCGGGAGGTCGCGAGCAGTACTTA. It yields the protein CASSQELAGGREQYL.

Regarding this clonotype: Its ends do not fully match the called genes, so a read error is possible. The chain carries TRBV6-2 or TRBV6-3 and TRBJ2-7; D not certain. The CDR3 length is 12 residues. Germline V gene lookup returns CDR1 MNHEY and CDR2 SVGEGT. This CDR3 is CARSYSAYKQYF. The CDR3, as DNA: TGTGCCAGGAGTTACTCCGCCTACAAGCAGTACTTC.

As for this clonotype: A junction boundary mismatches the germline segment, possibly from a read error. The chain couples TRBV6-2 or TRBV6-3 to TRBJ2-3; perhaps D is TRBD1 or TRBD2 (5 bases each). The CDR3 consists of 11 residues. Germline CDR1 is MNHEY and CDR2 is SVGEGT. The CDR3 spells CASDGGDTHYF. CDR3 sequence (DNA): TGTGCCAGCGATGGGGGAGATACGCACTATTTT.

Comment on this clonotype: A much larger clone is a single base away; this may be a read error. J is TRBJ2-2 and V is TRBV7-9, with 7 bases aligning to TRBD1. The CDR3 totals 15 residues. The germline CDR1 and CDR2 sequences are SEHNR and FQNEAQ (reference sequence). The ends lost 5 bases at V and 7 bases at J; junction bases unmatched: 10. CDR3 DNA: TGTGCCAGCAGCGAACTACAGGGGCTTGGCGGGGAGCTGTTTTTT. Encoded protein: CASSELQGLGGELFF.

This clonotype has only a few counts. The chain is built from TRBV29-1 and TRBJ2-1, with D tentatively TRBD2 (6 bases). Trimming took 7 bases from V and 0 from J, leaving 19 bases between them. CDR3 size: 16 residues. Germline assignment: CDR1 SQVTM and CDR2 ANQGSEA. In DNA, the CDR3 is TGCAGCGCCAATCTAATAGCGGCCAACTCCTACAATGAGCAGTTCTTC. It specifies CSANLIAANSYNEQFF.

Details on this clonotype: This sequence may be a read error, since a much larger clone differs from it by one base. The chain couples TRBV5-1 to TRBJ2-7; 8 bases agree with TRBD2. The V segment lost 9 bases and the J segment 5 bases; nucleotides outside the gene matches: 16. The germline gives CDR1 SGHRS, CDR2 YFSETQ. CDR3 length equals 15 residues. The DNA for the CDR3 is TGCGCCACCACTGAGACGGGGCAAGCGGGAGACGAGCAGTACTTC. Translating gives CATTETGQAGDEQYF.

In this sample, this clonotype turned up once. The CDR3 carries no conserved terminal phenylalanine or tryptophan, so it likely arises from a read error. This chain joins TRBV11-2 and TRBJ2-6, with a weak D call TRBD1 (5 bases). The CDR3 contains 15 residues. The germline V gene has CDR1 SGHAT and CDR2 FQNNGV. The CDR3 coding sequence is TGTGCCAGCAGCTCCTACAACTCTGGGGCCAACGTTCTGACTATC. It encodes CASSSYNSGANVLTI.

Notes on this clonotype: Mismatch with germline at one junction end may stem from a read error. CDR3 DNA sequence: TGTGCCAGTAGCTCCGGGACAGCTCTCTCCGAGGAGTACTTC. Protein sequence: CASSSGTALSEEYF. The V gene is TRBV5-5, the J gene TRBJ2-7; 7 bases are a match to TRBD1. In germline, CDR1 is SGHKS, CDR2 YYEKEE (reference sequence). The CDR3 covers 14 residues.

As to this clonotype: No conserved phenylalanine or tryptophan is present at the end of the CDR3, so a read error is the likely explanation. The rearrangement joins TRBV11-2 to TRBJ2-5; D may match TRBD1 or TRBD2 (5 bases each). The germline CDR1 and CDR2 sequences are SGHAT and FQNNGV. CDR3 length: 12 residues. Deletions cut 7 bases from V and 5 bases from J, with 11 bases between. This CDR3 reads CASKFEGETQYS. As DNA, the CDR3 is TGTGCCAGCAAGTTTGAGGGGGAGACCCAGTACTCT.

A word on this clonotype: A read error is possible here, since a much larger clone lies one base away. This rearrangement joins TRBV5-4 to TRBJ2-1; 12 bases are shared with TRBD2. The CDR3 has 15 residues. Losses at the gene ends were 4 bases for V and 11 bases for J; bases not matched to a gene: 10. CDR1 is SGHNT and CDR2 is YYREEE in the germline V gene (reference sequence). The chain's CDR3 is CASSLLAGGLDKQFF. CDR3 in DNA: TGTGCCAGCAGCCTACTAGCGGGAGGTCTCGATAAGCAGTTCTTC.